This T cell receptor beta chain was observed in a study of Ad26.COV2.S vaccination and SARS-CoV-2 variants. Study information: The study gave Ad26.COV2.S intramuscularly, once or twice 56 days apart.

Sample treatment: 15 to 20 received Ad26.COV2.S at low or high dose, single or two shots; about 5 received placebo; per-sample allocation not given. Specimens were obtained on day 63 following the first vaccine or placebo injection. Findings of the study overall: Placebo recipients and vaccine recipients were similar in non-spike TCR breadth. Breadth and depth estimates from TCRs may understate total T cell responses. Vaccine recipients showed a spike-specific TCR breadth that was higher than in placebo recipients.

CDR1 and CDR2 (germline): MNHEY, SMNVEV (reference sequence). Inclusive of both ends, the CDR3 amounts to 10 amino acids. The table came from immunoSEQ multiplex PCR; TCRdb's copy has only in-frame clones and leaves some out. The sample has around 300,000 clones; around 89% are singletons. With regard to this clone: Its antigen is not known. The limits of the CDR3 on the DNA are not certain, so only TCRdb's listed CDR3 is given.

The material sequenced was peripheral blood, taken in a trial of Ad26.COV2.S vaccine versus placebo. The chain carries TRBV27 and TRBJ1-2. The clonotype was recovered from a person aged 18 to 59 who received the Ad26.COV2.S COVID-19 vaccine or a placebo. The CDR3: CASSSSSHTF.